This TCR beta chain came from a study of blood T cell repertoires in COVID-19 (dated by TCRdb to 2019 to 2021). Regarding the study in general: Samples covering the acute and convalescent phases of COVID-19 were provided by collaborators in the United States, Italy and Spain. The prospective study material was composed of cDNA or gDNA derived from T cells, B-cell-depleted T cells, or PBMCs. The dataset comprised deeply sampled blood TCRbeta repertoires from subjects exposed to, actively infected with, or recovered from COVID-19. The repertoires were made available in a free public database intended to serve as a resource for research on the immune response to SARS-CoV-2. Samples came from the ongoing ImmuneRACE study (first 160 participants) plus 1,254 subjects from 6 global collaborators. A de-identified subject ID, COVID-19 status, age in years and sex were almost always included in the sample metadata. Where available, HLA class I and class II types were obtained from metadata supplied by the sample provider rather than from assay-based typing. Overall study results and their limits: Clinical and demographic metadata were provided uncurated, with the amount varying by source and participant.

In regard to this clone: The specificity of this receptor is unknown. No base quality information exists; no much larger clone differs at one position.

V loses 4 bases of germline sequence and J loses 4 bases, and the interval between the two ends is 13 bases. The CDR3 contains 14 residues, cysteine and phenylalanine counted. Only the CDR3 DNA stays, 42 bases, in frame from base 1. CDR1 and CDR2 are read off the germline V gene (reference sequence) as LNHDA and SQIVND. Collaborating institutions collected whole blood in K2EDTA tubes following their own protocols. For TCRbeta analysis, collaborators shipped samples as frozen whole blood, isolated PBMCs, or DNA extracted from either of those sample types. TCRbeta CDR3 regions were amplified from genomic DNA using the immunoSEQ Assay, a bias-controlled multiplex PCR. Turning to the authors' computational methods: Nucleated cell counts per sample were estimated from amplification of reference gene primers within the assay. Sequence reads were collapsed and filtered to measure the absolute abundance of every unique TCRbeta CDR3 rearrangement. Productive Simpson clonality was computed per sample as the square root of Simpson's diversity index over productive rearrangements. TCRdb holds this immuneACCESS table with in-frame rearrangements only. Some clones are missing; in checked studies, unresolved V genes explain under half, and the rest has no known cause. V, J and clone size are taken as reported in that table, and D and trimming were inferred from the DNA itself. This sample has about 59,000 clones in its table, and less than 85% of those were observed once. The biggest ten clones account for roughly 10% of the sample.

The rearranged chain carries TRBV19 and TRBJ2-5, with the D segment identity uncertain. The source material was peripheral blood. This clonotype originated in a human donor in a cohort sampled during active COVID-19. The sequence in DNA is TGTGCCAGTAGTAACGATCGAGGTCGAGAGACCCAGTACTTC. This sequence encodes CASSNDRGRETQYF.